The 31 T cell receptor beta chains listed next were all sequenced from one sample in a study of T cell repertoires in cytomegalovirus infection. Each CDR3 protein is one row after TCRdb ran MiXCR on the reads. The table includes under 200,000 distinct CDR3 sequences, roughly 9.8% detected once. The sequencing sample was made of PBMCs. The receptors here all came from a human donor in good health (CMV status not recorded). Some clones in this sample may be carry-over from other donors' samples.

Only a few counts were recorded for this clonotype. The V gene is TRBV20-1, the J gene TRBJ2-1; tentative D call: TRBD2 (6 bases). Deletions cut 5 bases from V and 6 bases from J, with 20 bases between. The CDR3 has 15 amino acids. The germline gives CDR1 DFQATT, CDR2 SNEGSKA (reference sequence). CDR3 amino acids: CSAPPSAGQFNEQFF. CDR3 nucleotide sequence: TGCAGTGCTCCTCCCTCTGCGGGGCAATTCAATGAGCAGTTCTTC.

This clonotype was detected a few times. The rearrangement links TRBV28 to TRBJ1-4, with D possibly being TRBD1 (5 bases). Trimming shortened V by 3 bases and J by 10 bases, and 15 bases separated the two germline ends. This CDR3 comprises 14 residues. CDR1 and CDR2 (germline): MDHEN, SYDVKM. CDR3 nucleotide sequence: TGTGCCAGCAGTTTCGGGGCCGCGCCGGGAAAACTGTTTTTT. This codes for CASSFGAAPGKLFF.

There are many counts of this clonotype. The genes are TRBV7-2 and TRBJ2-2, with D unclear. This CDR3 comprises 14 residues. Germline CDR1 SGHTA, CDR2 FQGNSA. V shed 0 bases and J shed 1 base, with 3 bases lying between them. CDR3 bases: TGTGCCAGCAGCTTAGCCTGGAACACCGGGGAGCTGTTTTTT. Translation: CASSLAWNTGELFF. Looking up the rest from reference TRBV7-2 and TRBJ2-2 gives the full variable domain: GAGVSQSPSNKVTEKGKDVELRCDPISGHTALYWYRQSLGQGLEFLIYFQGNSAPDKSGLPSDRFSAERTGGSVSTLTIQRTQQEDSAVYLCASSLAWNTGELFFGEGSRLTVL.

This clonotype was seen ten or more times. CDR3 DNA: TGTGCCAGCAGGAGTTGGACAGGCAATCAGCCCCAGCATTTT. Translated, it gives CASRSWTGNQPQHF. The rearrangement joins TRBV7-2 to TRBJ1-5, with D possibly being TRBD1 (6 bases). The V gene's germline CDR1 is SGHTA and CDR2 FQGNSA. Trimming took off 6 bases at V and 2 bases at J, with 11 bases between the two ends. The CDR3 sequence is 14 residues long.

This clonotype has at least ten counts. The gene calls are TRBV7-2 and TRBJ1-1; D not resolved. CDR1 SGHTA and CDR2 FQGNSA come from the germline V gene. The CDR3 runs to 13 residues. V was trimmed by 8 bases and J by 6 bases, leaving 16 bases between them. CDR3 sequence reads: CASGGYGFAEAFF. The CDR3 bases are TGTGCCAGCGGCGGGTACGGGTTCGCTGAAGCTTTCTTT.

The CDR3 here is CASSFSVRTDTQYF. CDR3 DNA: TGTGCCAGCAGCTTTTCGGTGCGCACAGATACGCAGTATTTT. V and J are TRBV7-9 and TRBJ2-3; D uncertain. Trimming cost V 3 bases and J 1 base, with 8 bases left between them. The CDR3 runs 14 residues. From germline, CDR1 is SEHNR and CDR2 FQNEAQ (reference sequence).

The chain is built from TRBV7-9 and TRBJ2-7; possible D gene TRBD1, 6 bases. V shed 4 bases and J shed 0 bases, with 19 bases lying between them. The length of the CDR3 is 17 residues. From germline, CDR1 is SEHNR and CDR2 FQNEAQ (reference sequence). CDR3 in DNA: TGTGCCAGCAGCTCAGACGGGGCAGGGGTAAGCTCCTACGAGCAGTACTTC. This translates into CASSSDGAGVSSYEQYF.

This clonotype was seen ten or more times. CDR3 sequence reads: CASSYGRDSNQPQHF. The CDR3, as DNA: TGTGCCAGCAGTTACGGCAGAGATAGCAATCAGCCCCAGCATTTT. The rearrangement uses TRBV6-2 or TRBV6-3 and TRBJ1-5; D gene unclear. Germline-derived CDR1 and CDR2 are MNHEY and SVGEGT. The CDR3 has 15 residues. Trimming pared 2 bases from V and 0 bases from J, leaving 8 bases between.

The chain joins TRBV9 to TRBJ1-3; perhaps TRBD1 as D (5 bases). The germline V gene encodes CDR1 SGDLS and CDR2 YYNGEE. The ends were cut back, 7 bases at V and 0 bases at J, with 17 bases in the middle. CDR3 length equals 16 residues. The CDR3 bases are TGTGCCAGCGGTCCCACAGGATCCGACTCTGGAAACACCATATATTTT. It codes for CASGPTGSDSGNTIYF. The full variable domain, its missing parts supplied by reference TRBV9 and TRBJ1-3, is DSGVTQTPKHLITATGQRVTLRCSPRSGDLSVYWYQQSLDQGLQFLIQYYNGEERAKGNILERFSAQQFPDLHSELNLSSLELGDSALYFCASGPTGSDSGNTIYFGEGSWLTVV.

This clonotype was seen many times. V usage is TRBV7-2 and J usage is TRBJ1-2; 7 nucleotides align to TRBD1. Unmatched junction bases numbered 6, after V lost 3 bases and J lost 8 bases. The CDR3 spans 13 residues. The V gene's germline CDR1 is SGHTA and CDR2 FQGNSA. In nucleotides, the CDR3 is TGTGCCAGCAGCTTTCACAGGGGTTTCGGCTACACCTTC. Translating it yields CASSFHRGFGYTF. Full variable domain (remainder filled in from reference TRBV7-2 and TRBJ1-2): GAGVSQSPSNKVTEKGKDVELRCDPISGHTALYWYRQSLGQGLEFLIYFQGNSAPDKSGLPSDRFSAERTGGSVSTLTIQRTQQEDSAVYLCASSFHRGFGYTFGSGTRLTVV.

The sample holds many counts of this clonotype. The V gene is TRBV6-5, the J gene TRBJ2-7, with 12 bases that match TRBD2. The CDR3 runs 16 residues. Germline V gene sequence: CDR1 MNHEY, CDR2 SVGAGI. V shed 6 bases, J shed 6 bases, and the junction held 12 bases outside the gene matches. In DNA form, the CDR3 reads TGTGCCAGCAGCTCCGGACTAGCGGGACACAAGGGCGAGCAGTACTTC. It codes for CASSSGLAGHKGEQYF.

This clonotype was counted ten times or more. This chain connects TRBV25-1 to TRBJ2-3, with 11 bases fitting TRBD2. The CDR3 extends over 16 amino acids. With 6 bases clipped from V and 5 bases from J, the junction kept 10 bases outside the gene matches. CDR1 is MGHDK, CDR2 SYGVNS, per germline. The chain's CDR3 is CASSPTSGGPRDTQYF. The CDR3 DNA is TGTGCCAGCAGCCCCACTAGCGGGGGTCCAAGAGATACGCAGTATTTT.

This clonotype was detected only a few times. The rearrangement joins TRBV5-6 to TRBJ1-2, with unresolved D. There are 14 residues in the CDR3. Between the trimmed V and J ends, which lost 0 bases and 5 bases, there was a span of 11 bases. CDR1 is SGHDT and CDR2 is YYEEEE in the germline V gene. CDR3 nucleotide sequence: TGTGCCAGCAGCTTGGTTGCCGGAGGGTATGGCTACACCTTC. It encodes CASSLVAGGYGYTF. Combining the CDR3 with reference TRBV5-6 and TRBJ1-2 gives the whole variable domain DAGVTQSPTHLIKTRGQQVTLRCSPKSGHDTVSWYQQALGQGPQFIFQYYEEEERQRGNFPDRFSGHQFPNYSSELNVNALLLGDSALYLCASSLVAGGYGYTFGSGTRLTVV.

This clonotype was picked up a small number of times. This rearrangement joins TRBV15 to TRBJ2-2; the D gene is possibly TRBD2 (5 bases). The length of the CDR3 is 17 residues. Germline V gives CDR1 LNHNV, CDR2 YYDKDF (reference sequence). Trimming left V 0 bases short and J 4 bases short, with 15 bases between. In nucleotides, the CDR3 is TGTGCCACCAGCAGAGATATTGCGGGCGGAGGCACCGGGGAGCTGTTTTTT. Encoded protein: CATSRDIAGGGTGELFF.

Ten or more counts support this clonotype. This chain joins TRBV12-3 or TRBV12-4 and TRBJ1-3; D is uncertain. The CDR3 loop spans 15 amino acids. Trimming cost V 4 bases and J 0 bases, with 10 bases left between them. CDR3 sequence (DNA): TGTGCCAGCAGTTCGGGCCTGTCCTCTGGAAACACCATATATTTT. It translates to CASSSGLSSGNTIYF.

This rearrangement joins TRBV7-9 to TRBJ2-1; 10 bases are shared with TRBD1. V shed 7 bases and J 6 bases; nucleotides not matched to a gene: 12. The CDR3 has 16 amino acids. The germline V gene has CDR1 SEHNR and CDR2 FQNEAQ (reference sequence). The CDR3 nucleotides are TGTGCCAGCAACGATGGGGGGGACAGGGGCACCAATGAGCAGTTCTTC. It translates to CASNDGGDRGTNEQFF.

This clonotype came up many times. The chain links TRBV4-3 to TRBJ1-2; D is perhaps TRBD1 (6 bases). There are 17 residues in the CDR3. The germline V gene has CDR1 LGHNA and CDR2 YSLEER. The ends were cut back, 2 bases at V and 7 bases at J, with 23 bases in the middle. CDR3 bases: TGCGCCAGCAGCCAAACAACCCCAGGGGCCGGAGGTGGTGGCTACACCTTC. Its translation: CASSQTTPGAGGGGYTF.

This clonotype was seen more than once but under ten times. The chain employs TRBV29-1 and TRBJ1-1, with D possibly being TRBD1 (5 bases). This CDR3 is built from 13 residues. Germline-derived CDR1 and CDR2 are SQVTM and ANQGSEA. Trimming cost V 3 bases and J 5 bases, with 13 bases left between them. The CDR3 DNA is TGCAGCGTTGAGGTAACAGGAGGAACTGAAGCTTTCTTT. It translates to CSVEVTGGTEAFF.

This clonotype came up a few times. The chain combines TRBV20-1 with TRBJ2-1; 10 bases are shared with TRBD1. Germline CDR1 is DFQATT and CDR2 is SNEGSKA (reference sequence). After removal of 2 bases from V and 9 bases from J, the junction contained 7 bases not matched to a gene. The CDR3 has 14 residues. The CDR3 here is CSARPGQGSGEQFF. DNA for the CDR3: TGCAGTGCTAGACCGGGACAGGGGTCCGGTGAGCAGTTCTTC.

In its sample, this clonotype was seen many times. The chain couples TRBV2 to TRBJ2-2; D is possibly TRBD1 (5 bases). In germline, CDR1 is SNHLY, CDR2 FYNNEI. The CDR3 is 14 residues long. V shed 5 bases and J shed 4 bases, with 11 bases lying between them. This CDR3 reads CASSRQFITGELFF. The CDR3 DNA reads as TGTGCCAGCAGTCGACAGTTCATCACCGGGGAGCTGTTTTTT.

Many counts were recorded for this clonotype. The chain uses TRBV12-3 or TRBV12-4 and TRBJ1-3; D call uncertain. The CDR3 spans 16 residues. With 7 bases removed from V and 0 bases from J, the gap between germline ends came to 16 bases. This CDR3 is CASTKPTVVSGNTIYF. DNA for the CDR3: TGTGCCAGCACTAAACCGACGGTTGTCTCTGGAAACACCATATATTTT.

This rearrangement joins TRBV29-1 to TRBJ1-1; 8 bases agree with TRBD1. The CDR3 is 15 residues long. The V gene's germline CDR1 is SQVTM and CDR2 ANQGSEA. Germline trimming cut 1 base from V and 1 base from J; bases unmatched to any gene: 5. CDR3 region: CSVEGRGRWNTEAFF. The CDR3 region has the DNA TGCAGCGTTGAAGGCAGGGGGCGTTGGAACACTGAAGCTTTCTTT.

This clonotype was observed at least ten times. This chain connects TRBV7-6 to TRBJ2-5, with TRBD1 as a possible D gene (5 bases). The CDR3 has 14 amino acids. Trimming took 5 bases from V and 4 from J, leaving 14 bases between them. Germline-derived CDR1 and CDR2 are SGHVS and FNYEAQ. CDR3 sequence: CASSPQDRPETQYF. CDR3 DNA: TGTGCCAGCAGCCCTCAAGACAGACCAGAGACCCAGTACTTC.

At least ten counts were recorded for this clonotype. The chain links TRBV25-1 to TRBJ2-5, with D uncertain. The CDR3 is made up of 13 amino acids. CDR1 and CDR2 from the germline V gene are MGHDK and SYGVNS. Trimming stripped 2 bases from V and 2 bases from J, with 6 bases between. CDR3 in DNA: TGTGCCAGCAGTGAACCGAATCAAGAGACCCAGTACTTC. This sequence encodes CASSEPNQETQYF.

This clonotype was counted ten times or more. V gene TRBV7-2 combines with J gene TRBJ2-6; TRBD1 aligns across 10 bases. The germline V gene encodes CDR1 SGHTA and CDR2 FQGNSA. The CDR3 totals 17 residues. The junction had 6 bases not matched to a gene; V was cut back by 6 bases and J by 1 base. CDR3 sequence (DNA): TGTGCCAGCAGTCCGACAGGGGGCGCGTCTGGGGCCAACGTCCTGACTTTC. Translating it yields CASSPTGGASGANVLTF.

The rearrangement joins TRBV6-1 to TRBJ2-7, with TRBD2 matching 8 bases. Per germline, CDR1 MNHNS and CDR2 SASEGT. The V gene end was trimmed by 5 bases and the J gene end by 5 bases; junction bases not matched to a gene: 11. The CDR3 is 15 amino acids. CDR3 sequence (DNA): TGTGCCAGCAGTCTCGAAGGTAGCGGGATCCACGAGCAGTACTTC. Its protein product is CASSLEGSGIHEQYF.

The V gene is TRBV9, the J gene TRBJ2-7, with 7 nucleotides matching TRBD2. V lost 0 bases, J lost 6 bases, and 6 bases stayed unmatched. The CDR3 spans 14 residues. Per germline, CDR1 SGDLS and CDR2 YYNGEE. This CDR3 is CASSVGRLASEQYF. CDR3 nucleotides: TGTGCCAGCAGCGTAGGGCGACTAGCCTCCGAGCAGTACTTC.

The table lists this clonotype with many counts. The genes are TRBV7-6 and TRBJ2-3; TRBD2 matches 9 bases. The germline V gene has CDR1 SGHVS and CDR2 FNYEAQ. The V segment lost 5 bases and the J segment 5 bases; nucleotides outside the gene matches: 5. This CDR3 spans 14 amino acids. As DNA, the CDR3 is TGTGCCAGCAGCCAAGGACTAGCGCAAGATACGCAGTATTTT. This codes for CASSQGLAQDTQYF. The full variable domain, its missing parts supplied by reference TRBV7-6 and TRBJ2-3, is GAGVSQSPRYKVTKRGQDVALRCDPISGHVSLYWYRQALGQGPEFLTYFNYEAQQDKSGLPNDRFSAERPEGSISTLTIQRTEQRDSAMYRCASSQGLAQDTQYFGPGTRLTVL.

In this sample, this clonotype turned up many times. The V and J genes are TRBV7-2 and TRBJ2-5, with TRBD2 matching over 7 bases. The V gene end was trimmed by 1 base and the J gene end by 4 bases; junction bases not matched to a gene: 3. CDR1 and CDR2 (germline): SGHTA, FQGNSA. The CDR3 sequence is 14 residues long. The CDR3 sequence: CASSLDGGGETQYF. In nucleotides, the CDR3 is TGTGCCAGCAGCTTAGATGGCGGGGGAGAGACCCAGTACTTC. Full variable domain (outside the CDR3, taken from reference TRBV7-2 and TRBJ2-5): GAGVSQSPSNKVTEKGKDVELRCDPISGHTALYWYRQSLGQGLEFLIYFQGNSAPDKSGLPSDRFSAERTGGSVSTLTIQRTQQEDSAVYLCASSLDGGGETQYFGPGTRLLVL.

This clonotype appeared many times. The J gene is TRBJ2-3, the V gene TRBV7-9; TRBD2 matches 11 bases. Unmatched junction bases numbered 6, after V lost 1 base and J lost 3 bases. The CDR3 contains 17 residues. The germline V gene encodes CDR1 SEHNR and CDR2 FQNEAQ (reference sequence). The CDR3 reads CASSLVVAGGMTDTQYF. The CDR3 region has the DNA TGTGCCAGCAGCTTAGTTGTAGCGGGGGGGATGACAGATACGCAGTATTTT. Looking up the rest from reference TRBV7-9 and TRBJ2-3 gives the full variable domain: DTGVSQNPRHKITKRGQNVTFRCDPISEHNRLYWYRQTLGQGPEFLTYFQNEAQLEKSRLLSDRFSAERPKGSFSTLEIQRTEQGDSAMYLCASSLVVAGGMTDTQYFGPGTRLTVL.

This clonotype has at least ten counts. The chain recombines TRBV7-8 with TRBJ2-5; D is tentatively TRBD1 or TRBD2 (5 bases each). Looked up from germline, CDR1 is SGHVS and CDR2 is FQNEAQ. The V and J ends lost 5 bases and 3 bases respectively, with 19 bases between them. CDR3 length: 16 amino acids. The CDR3 here is CASSPGAGRRKETQYF. The CDR3 DNA is TGTGCCAGCAGCCCCGGGGCAGGTAGACGGAAAGAGACCCAGTACTTC.